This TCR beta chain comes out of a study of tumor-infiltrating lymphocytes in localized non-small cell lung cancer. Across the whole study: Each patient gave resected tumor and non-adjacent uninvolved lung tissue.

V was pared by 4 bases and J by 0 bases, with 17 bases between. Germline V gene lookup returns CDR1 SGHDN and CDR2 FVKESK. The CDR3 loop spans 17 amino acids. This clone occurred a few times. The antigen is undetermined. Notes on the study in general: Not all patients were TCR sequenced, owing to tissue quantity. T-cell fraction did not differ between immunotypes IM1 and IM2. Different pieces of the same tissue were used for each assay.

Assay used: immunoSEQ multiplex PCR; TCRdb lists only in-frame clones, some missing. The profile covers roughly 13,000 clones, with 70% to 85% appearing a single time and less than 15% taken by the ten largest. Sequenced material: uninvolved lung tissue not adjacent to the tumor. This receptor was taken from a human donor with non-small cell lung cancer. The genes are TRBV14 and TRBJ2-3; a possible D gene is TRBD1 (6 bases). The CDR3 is CASSLWAAQGSTDTQYF. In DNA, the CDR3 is TGTGCCAGCAGCCTTTGGGCGGCGCAGGGGAGCACAGATACGCAGTATTTT. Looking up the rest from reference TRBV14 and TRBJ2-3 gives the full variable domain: EAGVTQFPSHSVIEKGQTVTLRCDPISGHDNLYWYRRVMGKEIKFLLHFVKESKQDESGMPNNRFLAERTGGTYSTLKVQPAELEDSGVYFCASSLWAAQGSTDTQYFGPGTRLTVL.